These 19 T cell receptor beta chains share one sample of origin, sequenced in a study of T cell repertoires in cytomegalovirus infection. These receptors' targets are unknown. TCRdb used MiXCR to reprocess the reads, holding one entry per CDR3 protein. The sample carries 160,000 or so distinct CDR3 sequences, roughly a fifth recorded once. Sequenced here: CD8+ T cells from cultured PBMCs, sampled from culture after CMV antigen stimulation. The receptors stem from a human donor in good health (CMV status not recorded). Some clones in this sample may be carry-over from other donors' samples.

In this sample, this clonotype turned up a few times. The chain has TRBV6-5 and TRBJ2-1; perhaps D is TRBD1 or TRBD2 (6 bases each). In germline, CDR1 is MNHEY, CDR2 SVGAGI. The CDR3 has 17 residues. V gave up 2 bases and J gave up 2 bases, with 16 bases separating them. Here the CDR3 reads CASSYKSWGAPYNEQFF. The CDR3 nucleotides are TGTGCCAGCAGTTACAAGTCGTGGGGGGCCCCCTACAATGAGCAGTTCTTC.

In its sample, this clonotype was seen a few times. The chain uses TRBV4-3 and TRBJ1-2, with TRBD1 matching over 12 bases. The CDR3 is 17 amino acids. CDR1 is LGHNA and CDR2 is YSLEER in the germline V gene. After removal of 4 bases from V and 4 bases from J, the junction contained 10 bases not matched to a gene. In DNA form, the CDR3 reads TGCGCCAGCAGCCCCTTTGGGACAGGGGGCGTAGGCTATGGCTACACCTTC. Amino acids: CASSPFGTGGVGYGYTF.

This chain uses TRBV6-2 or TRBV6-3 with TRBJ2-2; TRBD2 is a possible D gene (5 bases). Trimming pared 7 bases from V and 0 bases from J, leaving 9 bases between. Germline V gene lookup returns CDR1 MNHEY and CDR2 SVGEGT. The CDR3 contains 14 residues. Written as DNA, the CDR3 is TGTGCCAGCACCCACGGGGCGAACACCGGGGAGCTGTTTTTT. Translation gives CASTHGANTGELFF.

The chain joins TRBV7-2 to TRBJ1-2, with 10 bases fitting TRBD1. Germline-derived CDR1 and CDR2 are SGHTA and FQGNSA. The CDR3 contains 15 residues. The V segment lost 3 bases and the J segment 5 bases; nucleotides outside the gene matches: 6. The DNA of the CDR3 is TGTGCCAGCAGCTTGCGGACGGACAGGGGGTATGGCTACACCTTC. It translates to CASSLRTDRGYGYTF.

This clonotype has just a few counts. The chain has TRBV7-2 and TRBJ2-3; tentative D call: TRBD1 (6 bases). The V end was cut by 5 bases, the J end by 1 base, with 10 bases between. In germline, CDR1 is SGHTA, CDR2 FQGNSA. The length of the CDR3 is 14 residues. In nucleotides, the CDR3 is TGTGCCAGCAGCGGGACAAAGCGCACAGATACGCAGTATTTT. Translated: CASSGTKRTDTQYF.

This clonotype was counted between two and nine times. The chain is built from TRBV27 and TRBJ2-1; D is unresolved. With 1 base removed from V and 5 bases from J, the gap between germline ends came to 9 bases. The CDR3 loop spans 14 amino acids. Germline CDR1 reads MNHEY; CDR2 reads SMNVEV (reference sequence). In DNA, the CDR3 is TGTGCCAGCAGTTTATGGGCAGAGGACAATGAGCAGTTCTTC. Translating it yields CASSLWAEDNEQFF.

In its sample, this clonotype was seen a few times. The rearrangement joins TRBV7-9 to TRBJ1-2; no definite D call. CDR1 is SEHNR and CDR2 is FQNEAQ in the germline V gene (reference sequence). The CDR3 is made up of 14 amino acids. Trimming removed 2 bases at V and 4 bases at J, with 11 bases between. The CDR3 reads CASSLSPDRYGYTF. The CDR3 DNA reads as TGTGCCAGCAGCTTAAGTCCGGACCGCTATGGCTACACCTTC.

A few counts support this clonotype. The CDR3, as DNA: TGTGCCAGCAGTTTAACGGGCACCGGGCCTGAAGCTTTCTTT. Its translation is CASSLTGTGPEAFF. The chain couples TRBV28 to TRBJ1-1; D unclear. This CDR3 contains 14 residues. V lost 2 bases to trimming and J lost 6 bases, with 13 bases between them. Germline CDR1 is MDHEN and CDR2 is SYDVKM.

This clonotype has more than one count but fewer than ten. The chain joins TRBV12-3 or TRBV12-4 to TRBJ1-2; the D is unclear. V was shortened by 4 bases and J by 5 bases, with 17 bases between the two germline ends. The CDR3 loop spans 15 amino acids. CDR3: CASSSQRTSGYGYTF. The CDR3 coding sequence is TGTGCCAGCAGTTCTCAAAGGACGTCGGGGTATGGCTACACCTTC.

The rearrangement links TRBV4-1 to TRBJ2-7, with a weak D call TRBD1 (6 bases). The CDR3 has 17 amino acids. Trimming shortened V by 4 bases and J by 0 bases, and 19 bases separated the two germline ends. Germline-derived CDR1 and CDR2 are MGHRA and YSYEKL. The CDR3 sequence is CASSLIPGQPLSYEQYF. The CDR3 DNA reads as TGCGCCAGCAGCCTTATACCGGGACAACCACTCTCCTACGAGCAGTACTTC.

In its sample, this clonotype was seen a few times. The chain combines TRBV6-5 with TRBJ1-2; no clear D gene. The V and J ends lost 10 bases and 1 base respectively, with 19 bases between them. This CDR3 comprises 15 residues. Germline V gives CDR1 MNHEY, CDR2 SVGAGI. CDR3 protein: CATFSPSTFNYGYTF. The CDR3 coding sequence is TGTGCCACCTTCTCCCCGAGCACTTTTAACTATGGCTACACCTTC.

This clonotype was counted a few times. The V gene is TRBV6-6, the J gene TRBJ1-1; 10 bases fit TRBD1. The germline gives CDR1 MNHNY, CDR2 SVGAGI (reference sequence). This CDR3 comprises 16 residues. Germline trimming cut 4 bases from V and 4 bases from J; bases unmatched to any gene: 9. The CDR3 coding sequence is TGTGCCAGCAGTTTGGGACAGGGGATGAGCGGCACTGAAGCTTTCTTT. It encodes CASSLGQGMSGTEAFF.

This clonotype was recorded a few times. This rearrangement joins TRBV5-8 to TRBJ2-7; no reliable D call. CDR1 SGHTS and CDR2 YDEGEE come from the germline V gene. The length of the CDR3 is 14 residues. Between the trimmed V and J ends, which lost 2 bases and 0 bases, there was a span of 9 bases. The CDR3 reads CASSFGSPSYEQYF. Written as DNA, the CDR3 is TGTGCCAGCAGCTTTGGAAGTCCCTCCTACGAGCAGTACTTC.

CDR3 DNA: TGTGCCAGCAGTGAACTGGTGAACACTGAAGCTTTCTTT. This gives the protein CASSELVNTEAFF. J is TRBJ1-1 and V is TRBV6-1; no reliable D call. V lost 2 bases and J lost 0, with 4 bases in between. Germline V CDR1 and CDR2: MNHNS, SASEGT. The CDR3 is 13 amino acids.

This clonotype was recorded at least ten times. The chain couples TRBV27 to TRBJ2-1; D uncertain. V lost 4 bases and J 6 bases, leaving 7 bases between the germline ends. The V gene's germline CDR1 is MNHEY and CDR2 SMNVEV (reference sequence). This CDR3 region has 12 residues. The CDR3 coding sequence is TGTGCCAGCAGTTCGGCCCCCAATGAGCAGTTCTTC. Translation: CASSSAPNEQFF.

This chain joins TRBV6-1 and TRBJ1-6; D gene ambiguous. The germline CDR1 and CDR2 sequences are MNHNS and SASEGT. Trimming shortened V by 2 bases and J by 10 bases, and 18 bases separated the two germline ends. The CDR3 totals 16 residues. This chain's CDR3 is CASSEKVSTLSSPLHF. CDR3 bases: TGTGCCAGCAGTGAAAAGGTTTCCACCCTATCGTCACCCCTCCACTTT.

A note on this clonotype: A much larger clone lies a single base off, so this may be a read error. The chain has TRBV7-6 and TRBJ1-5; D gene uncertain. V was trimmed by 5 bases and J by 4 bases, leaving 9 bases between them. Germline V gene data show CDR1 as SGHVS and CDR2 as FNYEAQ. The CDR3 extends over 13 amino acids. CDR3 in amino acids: CASSNSRNQPQHF. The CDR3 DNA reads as TGTGCCAGCAGCAATAGTAGGAATCAGCCCCAGCATTTT.

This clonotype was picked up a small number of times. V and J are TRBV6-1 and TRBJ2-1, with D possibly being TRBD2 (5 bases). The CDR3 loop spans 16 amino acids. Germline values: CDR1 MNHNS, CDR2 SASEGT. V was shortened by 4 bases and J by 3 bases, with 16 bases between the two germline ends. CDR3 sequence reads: CASSGQTRDYYNEQFF. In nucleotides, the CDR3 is TGTGCCAGCAGTGGGCAGACACGGGATTACTACAATGAGCAGTTCTTC.

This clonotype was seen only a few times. Here the CDR3 reads CSALPLRTGGRETQYF. The CDR3 nucleotides are TGCAGTGCTCTCCCTCTCCGGACAGGGGGCCGCGAGACCCAGTACTTC. This rearrangement joins TRBV20-1 to TRBJ2-5, with TRBD1 matching 11 bases. There are 16 residues in the CDR3. V gave up 5 bases and J gave up 5 bases; unmatched junction bases: 13. CDR1 and CDR2 (germline): DFQATT, SNEGSKA (reference sequence).